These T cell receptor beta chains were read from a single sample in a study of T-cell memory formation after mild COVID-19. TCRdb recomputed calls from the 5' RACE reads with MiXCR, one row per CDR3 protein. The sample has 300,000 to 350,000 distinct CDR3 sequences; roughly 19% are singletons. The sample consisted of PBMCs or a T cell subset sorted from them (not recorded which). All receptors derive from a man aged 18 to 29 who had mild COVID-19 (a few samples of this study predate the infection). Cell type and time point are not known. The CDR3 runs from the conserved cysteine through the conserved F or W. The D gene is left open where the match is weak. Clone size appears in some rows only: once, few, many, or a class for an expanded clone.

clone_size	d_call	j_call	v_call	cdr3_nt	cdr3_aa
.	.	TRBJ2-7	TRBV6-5	TGTGCCAGCAGTTACCCAGGCAGCCCTACCTACGAGCAGTACTTC	CASSYPGSPTYEQYF
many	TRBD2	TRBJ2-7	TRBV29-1	TGCAGCGTTGGGGACTACTACGAGCAGTACTTC	CSVGDYYEQYF
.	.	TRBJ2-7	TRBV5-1	TGCGCCAGCAGGTCGGGACTCTCCTACGAGCAGTACTTC	CASRSGLSYEQYF
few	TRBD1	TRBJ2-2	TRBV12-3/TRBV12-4	TGTGCCAGCAGTCCCCGACAGGGGGCTCCCGGGGAGCTGTTTTTT	CASSPRQGAPGELFF
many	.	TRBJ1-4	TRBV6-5	TGTGCCAGCAGTTACCGGGGAGAGGATGAAAAACTGTTTTTT	CASSYRGEDEKLFF
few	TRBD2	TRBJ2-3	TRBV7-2	TGTGCCAGCAGCACACTAGCGGGGCTTATCACAGATACGCAGTATTTT	CASSTLAGLITDTQYF
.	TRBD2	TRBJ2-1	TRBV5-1	TGCGCCAGCAGCTTATCCATCCGGTCTAGCGGGGCTGAGCAGTTCTTC	CASSLSIRSSGAEQFF
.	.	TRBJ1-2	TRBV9	TGTGCCAGCGAAGGGACTTCCTATGGCTACACCTTC	CASEGTSYGYTF
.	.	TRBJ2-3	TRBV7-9	TGTGCCAGCAGCTTAGTTTACGGGGTTGATACGCAGTATTTT	CASSLVYGVDTQYF
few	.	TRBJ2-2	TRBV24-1	TGTGCCACCAGTGATCGAACAGGCTTCGCCGGGGAGCTGTTTTTT	CATSDRTGFAGELFF
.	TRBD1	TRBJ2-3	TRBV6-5	TGTGCCAGCAGTTACTCGCTTCAGGGGGAACCCACAGATACGCAGTATTTT	CASSYSLQGEPTDTQYF
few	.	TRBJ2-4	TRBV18	TGTGCCAGCTCACCAACCGGTATAAACATTCAGTACTTC	CASSPTGINIQYF
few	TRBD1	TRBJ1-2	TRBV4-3	TGCGCCAGCAGCCATGACAGGGGCTATGGCTACACCTTC	CASSHDRGYGYTF
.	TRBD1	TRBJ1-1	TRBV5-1	TGCGCCAGCAGCCCTTGGACAGGGCACGTGCCGAACACTGAAGCTTTCTTT	CASSPWTGHVPNTEAFF
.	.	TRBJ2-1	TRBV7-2	TGTGCCAGCAGCTTAGTTGTGACAGACAACAATGAGCAGTTCTTC	CASSLVVTDNNEQFF
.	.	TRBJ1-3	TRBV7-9	TGTGCCAGCAGCTCCACTTTTGAGTCTGGAAACACCATATATTTT	CASSSTFESGNTIYF
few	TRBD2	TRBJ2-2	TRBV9	TGTGCCAGCAGCGTAACCGTTAGCGGGGGGAACACCGGGGAGCTGTTTTTT	CASSVTVSGGNTGELFF
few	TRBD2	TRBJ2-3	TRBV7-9	TGTGCCAGCAGCTCCGCGGGAGGGGGACTTGGAGATACGCAGTATTTT	CASSSAGGGLGDTQYF
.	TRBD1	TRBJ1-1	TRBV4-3	TGCGCCAGCAGCCAAATGACAGGGATGAACACTGAAGCTTTCTTT	CASSQMTGMNTEAFF
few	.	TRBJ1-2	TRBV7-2	TGTGCCAGCAGCGCAACGGGGATCAACTATGGCTACACCTTC	CASSATGINYGYTF
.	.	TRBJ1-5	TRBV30	TGTGCCTGGGGAGGGGTCAATCAGCCCCAGCATTTT	CAWGGVNQPQHF